This T cell receptor (beta chain) is from a study of T cells in Graves' hyperthyroidism and ophthalmopathy. Overall study results and limits: A model built on 13 V-J features separated ophthalmopathy from stable hyperthyroidism.

There are many counts of this clonotype. What it binds is not known. Amplification yielded TCR beta CDR3 regions, with RNA transcripts as the source. A set of HTBI primers served as the primers for a first-round RT-PCR of the TCR CDR3. TCRdb fed the multiplex PCR reads into MiXCR, producing one record per CDR3 protein. The repertoire consists of roughly 300,000 distinct CDR3 sequences, with roughly a fifth occurring once and the leading ten covering around 50%. The germline V gene has CDR1 GTSNPN and CDR2 SVGIG (reference sequence). V was cut by 4 bases and J by 3 bases, with 12 bases left in between. The CDR3 totals 14 residues.

Sequenced: blood. The TCR originated in a woman aged 50 to 60 with Graves' hyperthyroidism. The chain carries TRBV30 and TRBJ1-4; D remains ambiguous. The CDR3 loop is CAWMEGASNEKLFF. The CDR3 bases are TGTGCCTGGATGGAGGGCGCGTCTAATGAAAAACTGTTTTTT.